These 15 T cell receptor beta chains originate from one sample sequenced in a study of molecular identifiers for immune sequencing clone quantification. TCRdb passed the PCR reads through MiXCR, listing each CDR3 protein once. The profile covers approximately 630,000 distinct CDR3 sequences, with about 25% appearing a single time and about 0.78% taken by the ten largest. The sequenced material came from naive CD8+ T cells from blood, with Jurkat cell RNA spiked in. Subset given: FACS-sorted CD8+CD4-CCR7+CD45RA+ naive T cells. The receptor set was obtained from a human donor in good health. Some libraries in this study had Jurkat cell RNA spiked in.

As to this clonotype: A read error is likely, as this CDR3 ends without the conserved phenylalanine or tryptophan. The chain links TRBV27 to TRBJ2-7, with 8 bases identical to TRBD2. The length of the CDR3 is 15 residues. After removal of 0 bases from V and 3 bases from J, the junction contained 4 bases not matched to a gene. Germline V gene sequence: CDR1 MNHEY, CDR2 SMNVEV (reference sequence). This CDR3 reads CASSLSSGGLYEQYL. The CDR3 DNA sequence: TGTGCCAGCAGTTTATCAAGCGGGGGACTCTACGAGCAGTACCTC.

The table lists this clonotype with a few counts. This chain uses TRBV24-1 with TRBJ2-7, with D perhaps TRBD1 (5 bases). V dropped 1 base and J dropped 2 bases, with 17 bases sitting between them. Germline loops: CDR1 KGHDR, CDR2 SFDVKD. CDR3 size: 17 residues. Here the CDR3 reads CATSDLATAQRPYEQYF. CDR3 sequence (DNA): TGTGCCACCAGTGATTTAGCGACAGCCCAGCGCCCCTACGAGCAGTACTTC.

This clonotype has a count of ten or more. The rearrangement uses TRBV7-9 and TRBJ1-1; 8 nucleotides agree with TRBD1. This CDR3 is 11 amino acids long. Germline CDR1 is SEHNR and CDR2 is FQNEAQ (reference sequence). J was trimmed by 4 bases and V by 11 bases; bases with no gene match: 3. CDR3 nucleotide sequence: TGTGCCGCAACAGGGGGCACTGAAGCTTTCTTT. This gives the protein CAATGGTEAFF. Filled out from reference TRBV7-9 and TRBJ1-1, the complete variable domain reads DTGVSQNPRHKITKRGQNVTFRCDPISEHNRLYWYRQTLGQGPEFLTYFQNEAQLEKSRLLSDRFSAERPKGSFSTLEIQRTEQGDSAMYLCAATGGTEAFFGQGTRLTVV.

On this clonotype: Given a much more abundant clone one base away, this may be a read error. The chain couples TRBV4-3 to TRBJ2-7, with TRBD1 matching 7 bases. Germline V gene sequence: CDR1 LGHNA, CDR2 YSLEER. The CDR3 contains 16 residues. The CDR3 region is CPSSQDFRTGSPWQYF. The CDR3, as DNA: TGCCCCAGCAGCCAAGATTTTAGGACAGGATCCCCGTGGCAGTACTTC.

The chain links TRBV5-6 to TRBJ2-7, with TRBD1 matching 9 bases. CDR1 is SGHDT and CDR2 is YYEEEE in the germline V gene. This CDR3 is 15 amino acids long. Germline trimming cut 4 bases from V and 4 bases from J; bases unmatched to any gene: 9. The CDR3 nucleotides read TGTGCCAGCAGCCTCCGGGACAGGGACTATTACGAGCAGTACTTC. Its protein product is CASSLRDRDYYEQYF.

Comment on this clonotype: This may come from a read error, since a much larger clone is one base off. The chain combines TRBV20-1 with TRBJ1-1; D is unresolved. Trimming cost V 0 bases and J 4 bases, with 3 bases left between them. CDR3 size: 11 residues. Germline-derived CDR1 and CDR2 are DFQATT and SNEGSKA (reference sequence). The CDR3 DNA is TGCAGTGCTAGAGATAGCACTGAAGCTTTCTTT. Residues: CSARDSTEAFF.

V and J are TRBV15 and TRBJ2-5; TRBD2 matches at 8 bases. J was trimmed by 4 bases and V by 3 bases; bases with no gene match: 7. The CDR3 sequence is 15 residues long. CDR1 is LNHNV, CDR2 YYDKDF, per germline (reference sequence). The CDR3 DNA follows: TGTGCCACCAGCAGTTTTTCGAGCGGGAGAGAGACCCAGTACTTC. Its protein is CATSSFSSGRETQYF.

A word on this clonotype: Just one base apart from a much larger clone, this may be a read error. The rearrangement uses TRBV6-2 or TRBV6-3 and TRBJ2-7; the D gene could be TRBD1 or TRBD2 (5 bases each). There are 14 residues in the CDR3. CDR1 is MNHEY and CDR2 is SVGEGT in the germline V gene. CDR3 in amino acids: CAGSYSWGNYEQYF. The CDR3 DNA follows: TGTGCCGGCAGTTACTCCTGGGGGAACTACGAGCAGTACTTC.

This clonotype has ten or more counts. The gene calls are TRBV27 and TRBJ1-5; D ambiguous. Trimming removed 5 bases at V and 2 bases at J, with 10 bases between. Germline V gives CDR1 MNHEY, CDR2 SMNVEV (reference sequence). This CDR3 comprises 14 residues. CDR3 sequence: CASSPLTGNQPQHF. The CDR3 coding sequence is TGTGCCAGCAGTCCCCTTACGGGCAATCAGCCCCAGCATTTT.

This clonotype has ten or more counts. The chain recombines TRBV11-2 with TRBJ2-7; TRBD2 matches at 12 bases. Germline V lookup: CDR1 SGHAT, CDR2 FQNNGV. V lost 4 bases and J lost 0; bases outside the gene matches: 4. The CDR3 is made up of 16 amino acids. The CDR3 DNA sequence: TGTGCCAGCAGCTCCCTGACTAGCGGGGGCTCCTACGAGCAGTACTTC. Protein product: CASSSLTSGGSYEQYF.

Ten or more counts support this clonotype. The chain has TRBV11-2 and TRBJ2-1; D uncertain. This CDR3 spans 12 amino acids. The germline V gene encodes CDR1 SGHAT and CDR2 FQNNGV. V shed 5 bases and J shed 6 bases, with 8 bases lying between them. The CDR3 region has the DNA TGTGCCAGCAGCCGACTGGTCAATGAGCAGTTCTTC. Protein sequence: CASSRLVNEQFF.

This chain uses TRBV18 with TRBJ1-1; D is possibly TRBD1 (6 bases). Germline CDR1 KGHSH, CDR2 LQKENI. Trimming removed 2 bases from V and 3 bases from J, with 16 bases in between. The CDR3 has 16 amino acids. The CDR3 loop reads CASSPSRGGQDTEAFF. The CDR3 bases are TGTGCCAGCTCACCAAGTCGGGGGGGGCAGGACACTGAAGCTTTCTTT.

This sequence joins TRBV19 and TRBJ2-7; possible D gene TRBD1, 6 bases. This CDR3 spans 15 amino acids. Trimming removed 3 bases from V and 3 bases from J, with 15 bases in between. CDR1 LNHDA and CDR2 SQIVND come from the germline V gene (reference sequence). CDR3 sequence (DNA): TGTGCCAGTAGTATCTCGGACAGCTGGAACTACGAGCAGTACTTC. This sequence encodes CASSISDSWNYEQYF. The whole variable domain, remainder taken from reference TRBV19 and TRBJ2-7, is DGGITQSPKYLFRKEGQNVTLSCEQNLNHDAMYWYRQDPGQGLRLIYYSQIVNDFQKGDIAEGYSVSREKKESFPLTVTSAQKNPTAFYLCASSISDSWNYEQYFGPGTRLTVT.

This clonotype was detected many times. This chain uses TRBV5-6 with TRBJ1-3; D call uncertain. The CDR3 covers 14 residues. The germline V gene encodes CDR1 SGHDT and CDR2 YYEEEE. V gave up 2 bases and J gave up 0 bases, with 6 bases separating them. The CDR3 here is CASSLQPSGNTIYF. CDR3 sequence (DNA): TGTGCCAGCAGCTTACAACCCTCTGGAAACACCATATATTTT.

This clonotype was recorded a few times. V and J are TRBV21-1 and TRBJ2-1; the table's D call TRBD2 went unverified against the DNA. TRBV21-1 is marked as a pseudogene. CDR3 length: 18 amino acids. The CDR3 protein is CASSKADGRAARINEQFF. As DNA, the CDR3 is TGTGCCAGCAGCAAAGCAGACGGGAGGGCCGCTCGTATCAATGAGCAGTTCTTC.